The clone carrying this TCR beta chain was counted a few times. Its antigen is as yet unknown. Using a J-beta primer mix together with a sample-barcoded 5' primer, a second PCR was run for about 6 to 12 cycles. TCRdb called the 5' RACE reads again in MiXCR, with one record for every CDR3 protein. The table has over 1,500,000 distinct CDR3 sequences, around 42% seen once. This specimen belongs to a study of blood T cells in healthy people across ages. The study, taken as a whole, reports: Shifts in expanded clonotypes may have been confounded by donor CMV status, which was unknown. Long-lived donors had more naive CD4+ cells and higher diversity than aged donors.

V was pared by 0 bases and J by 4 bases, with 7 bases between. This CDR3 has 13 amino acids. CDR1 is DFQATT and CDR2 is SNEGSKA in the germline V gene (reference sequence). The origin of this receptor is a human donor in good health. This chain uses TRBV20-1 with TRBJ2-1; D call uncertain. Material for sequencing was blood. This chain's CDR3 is CSARESYYNEQFF. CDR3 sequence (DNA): TGCAGTGCTAGAGAGTCTTATTACAATGAGCAGTTCTTC.